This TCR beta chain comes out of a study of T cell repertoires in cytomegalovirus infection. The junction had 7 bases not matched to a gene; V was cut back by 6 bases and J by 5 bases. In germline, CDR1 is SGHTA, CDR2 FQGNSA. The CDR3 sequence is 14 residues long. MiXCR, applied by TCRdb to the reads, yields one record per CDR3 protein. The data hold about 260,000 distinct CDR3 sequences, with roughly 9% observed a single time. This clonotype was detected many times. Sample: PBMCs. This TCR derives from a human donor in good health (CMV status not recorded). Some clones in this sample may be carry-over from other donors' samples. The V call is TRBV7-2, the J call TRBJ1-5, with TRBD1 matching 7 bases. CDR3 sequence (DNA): TGTGCCAGCAGTAGTTACAGGGGAGATCAGCCCCAGCATTTT. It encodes CASSSYRGDQPQHF.